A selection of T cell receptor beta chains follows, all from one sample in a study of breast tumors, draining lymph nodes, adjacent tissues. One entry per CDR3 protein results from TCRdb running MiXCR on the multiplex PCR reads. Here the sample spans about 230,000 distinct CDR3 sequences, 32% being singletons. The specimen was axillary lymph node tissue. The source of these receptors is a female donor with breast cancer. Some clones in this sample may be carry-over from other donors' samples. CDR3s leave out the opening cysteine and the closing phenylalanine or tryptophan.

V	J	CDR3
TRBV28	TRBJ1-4	ASSQWTGTNEKLF
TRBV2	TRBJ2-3	ASSEAGTSATDTQY
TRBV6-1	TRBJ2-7	ASSEEASGGLYEQY
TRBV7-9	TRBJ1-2	ASSSYGYT
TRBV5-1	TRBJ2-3	ASRAGTAYTDTQY
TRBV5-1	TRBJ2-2	ASSLTGFQAGELF
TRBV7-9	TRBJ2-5	ASSRAPGDGETQY
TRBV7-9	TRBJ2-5	ASSLTAEQETQY
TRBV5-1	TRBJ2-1	ASSMTSPSYNEQF
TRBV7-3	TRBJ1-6	ASSLCDRGSMSSHNSPLH
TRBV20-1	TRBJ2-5	SAGRDREYGTQY
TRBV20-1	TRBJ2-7	SALSGLQPYEQY
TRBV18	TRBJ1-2	ASSPTTRHGYT
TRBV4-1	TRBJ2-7	ASSQERTDPYEQY
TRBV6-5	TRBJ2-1	ASSPKWTSNNEQF
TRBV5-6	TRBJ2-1	ASSVTSGSPDEQF
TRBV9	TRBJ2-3	ASSVEPRGIGTDTQY
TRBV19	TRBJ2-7	ASSSRQALGHYEQY
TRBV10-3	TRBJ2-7	AISSGTGFENYEQY
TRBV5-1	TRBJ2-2	ASSWNSGSGTGELF
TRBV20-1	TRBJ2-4	SARDLRDQY
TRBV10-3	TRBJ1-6	AIRDGLLGSPLH
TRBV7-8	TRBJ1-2	ASSTRTGSINYGYT
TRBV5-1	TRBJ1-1	ASSLGPKNTEAF
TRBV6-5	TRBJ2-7	ASSHPEAGGLYEQY
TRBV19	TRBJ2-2	ASSIGQANTGELF
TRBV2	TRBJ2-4	ASSKTQRTKPAKNIQY
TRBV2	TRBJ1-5	ASSEAPDRGPQPQH
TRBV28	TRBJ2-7	ATLRPGTLYEQY
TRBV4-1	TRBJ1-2	ASSQVVVGQGARKDGYT
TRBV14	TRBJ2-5	ASSPITQETQY
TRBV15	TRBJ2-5	ATSGRGSISEPQY
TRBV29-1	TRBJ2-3	SVKGELAGPDTQY
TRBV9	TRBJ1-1	ANSTGLNTEAF
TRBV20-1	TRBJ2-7	SARPRREGPPYEQY
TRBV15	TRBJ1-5	ATSGSRSNQPQH
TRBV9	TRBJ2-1	ASSQTGGYYDEQF
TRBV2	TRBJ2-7	ASIPSGSSYEQY
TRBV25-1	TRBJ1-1	ASAGQSNTEAF
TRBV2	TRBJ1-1	ASLGDALNTEAF
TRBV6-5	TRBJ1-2	ASRPRQLTGGDGYT
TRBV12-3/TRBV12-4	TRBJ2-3	ASKVRGNADTQY